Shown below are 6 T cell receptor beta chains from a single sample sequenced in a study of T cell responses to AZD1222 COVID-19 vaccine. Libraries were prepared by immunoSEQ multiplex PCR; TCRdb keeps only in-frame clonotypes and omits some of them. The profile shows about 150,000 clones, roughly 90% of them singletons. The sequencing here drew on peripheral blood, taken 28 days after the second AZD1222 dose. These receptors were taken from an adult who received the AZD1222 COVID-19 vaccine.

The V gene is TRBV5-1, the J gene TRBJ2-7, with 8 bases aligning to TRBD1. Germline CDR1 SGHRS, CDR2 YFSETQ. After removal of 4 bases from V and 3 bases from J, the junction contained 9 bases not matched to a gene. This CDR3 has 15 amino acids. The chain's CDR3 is CASSRFRQGNYEQYF. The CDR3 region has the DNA TGCGCCAGCAGCCGATTCCGACAGGGGAACTACGAGCAGTACTTC. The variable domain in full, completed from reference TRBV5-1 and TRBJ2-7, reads KAGVTQTPRYLIKTRGQQVTLSCSPISGHRSVSWYQQTPGQGLQFLFEYFSETQRNKGNFPGRFSGRQFSNSRSEMNVSTLELGDSALYLCASSRFRQGNYEQYFGPGTRLTVT.

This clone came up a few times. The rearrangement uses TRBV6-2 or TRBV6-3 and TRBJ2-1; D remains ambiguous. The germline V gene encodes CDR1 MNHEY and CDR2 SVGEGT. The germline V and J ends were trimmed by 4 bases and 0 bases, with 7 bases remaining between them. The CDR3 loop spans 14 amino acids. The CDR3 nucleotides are TGTGCCAGCAGTTCGGCTGCCTCCTACAATGAGCAGTTCTTC. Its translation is CASSSAASYNEQFF.

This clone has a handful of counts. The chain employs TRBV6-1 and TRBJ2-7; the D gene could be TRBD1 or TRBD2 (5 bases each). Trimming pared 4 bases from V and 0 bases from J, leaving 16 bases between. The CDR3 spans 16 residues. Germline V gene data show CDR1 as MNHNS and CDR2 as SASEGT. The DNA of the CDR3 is TGTGCCAGCAGTGCGGGACCGGGACCTCCCTCCTACGAGCAGTACTTC. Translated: CASSAGPGPPSYEQYF.

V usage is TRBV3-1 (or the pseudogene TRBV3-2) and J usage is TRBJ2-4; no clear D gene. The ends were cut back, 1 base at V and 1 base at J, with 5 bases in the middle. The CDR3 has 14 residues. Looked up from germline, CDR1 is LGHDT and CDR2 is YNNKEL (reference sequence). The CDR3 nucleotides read TGTGCCAGCAGCCAAGGCTCGGCCAAAAACATTCAGTACTTC. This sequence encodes CASSQGSAKNIQYF.

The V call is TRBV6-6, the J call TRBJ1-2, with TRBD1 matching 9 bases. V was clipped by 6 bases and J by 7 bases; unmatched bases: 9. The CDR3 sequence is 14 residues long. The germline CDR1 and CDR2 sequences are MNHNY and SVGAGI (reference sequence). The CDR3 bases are TGTGCCAGCAGCGGACTTACAGGGGGCAGTGGCTACACCTTC. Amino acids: CASSGLTGGSGYTF.

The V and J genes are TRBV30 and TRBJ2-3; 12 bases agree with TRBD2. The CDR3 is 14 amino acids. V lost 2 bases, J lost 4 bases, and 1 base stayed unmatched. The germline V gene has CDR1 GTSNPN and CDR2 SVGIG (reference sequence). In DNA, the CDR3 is TGTGCCTGGAGTAGACTAGCGGGAGCAGATACGCAGTATTTT. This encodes CAWSRLAGADTQYF.